The 13 T cell receptor beta chains listed next were all sequenced from one sample in a study of cytomegalovirus exposure and HLA in healthy donors. PCR primers comprised 60 Vbeta and 13 Jbeta primers. Sequenced by immunoSEQ multiplex PCR; TCRdb stores in-frame clones only, minus some. Of around 120,000 clones listed, about 59% are singletons. The material sequenced was PBMCs. The receptor source for this set is a woman in her thirties or forties in good health and CMV-seropositive.

This rearrangement joins TRBV27 to TRBJ2-1; 10 nucleotides line up with TRBD1. CDR1 and CDR2 (germline): MNHEY, SMNVEV (reference sequence). With 5 bases clipped from V and 9 bases from J, the junction kept 13 bases outside the gene matches. The CDR3 consists of 16 residues. CDR3 region: CASSTRDRGKMAEQFF. Here the CDR3 DNA reads TGTGCCAGCAGTACCCGGGACAGGGGTAAAATGGCTGAGCAGTTCTTC.

This clone was seen a few times. This sequence joins TRBV29-1 and TRBJ1-1; D is ambiguous. CDR3 length: 12 amino acids. Germline-derived CDR1 and CDR2 are SQVTM and ANQGSEA. Deletions cut 4 bases from V and 1 base from J, with 7 bases between. The CDR3 reads CSVAGENTEAFF. The DNA for the CDR3 is TGCAGCGTTGCCGGAGAGAACACTGAAGCTTTCTTT.

The chain recombines TRBV7-2 with TRBJ2-3, with 7 bases aligning to TRBD1. CDR1 SGHTA and CDR2 FQGNSA come from the germline V gene. J lost 6 bases, V lost 5 bases, and 14 bases had no gene match. This CDR3 spans 16 amino acids. The DNA for the CDR3 is TGTGCCAGCAGCCTCCGACAGGGAATATTAAGGGATACGCAGTATTTT. This encodes CASSLRQGILRDTQYF.

This clone was seen more than once but under ten times. The chain combines TRBV9 with TRBJ1-1, with TRBD1 identical over 8 bases. In germline, CDR1 is SGDLS, CDR2 YYNGEE. V lost 4 bases, J lost 1 base, and 21 bases stayed unmatched. The CDR3 is made up of 20 amino acids. The CDR3 protein is CASSLRPIGEQGVPNTEAFF. The CDR3 DNA follows: TGTGCCAGCAGCCTCAGACCTATCGGGGAACAGGGGGTCCCGAACACTGAAGCTTTCTTT.

The chain has TRBV5-1 and TRBJ2-1, with D tentatively TRBD2 (6 bases). This CDR3 comprises 16 residues. Germline V gives CDR1 SGHRS, CDR2 YFSETQ. V lost 2 bases and J lost 6, with 18 bases in between. CDR3 nucleotide sequence: TGCGCCAGCAGCTTTAAATGGGAGGCTCCCACCAATGAGCAGTTCTTC. This encodes CASSFKWEAPTNEQFF.

The chain employs TRBV18 and TRBJ1-2; a possible D gene is TRBD1 (5 bases). Trimming stripped 6 bases from V and 0 bases from J, with 17 bases between. The CDR3 runs 16 residues. Per germline, CDR1 KGHSH and CDR2 LQKENI. CDR3 amino acids: CASSHSGDGANYGYTF. The CDR3 region has the DNA TGTGCCAGCTCCCACAGCGGGGACGGAGCTAACTATGGCTACACCTTC.

V and J are TRBV7-2 and TRBJ2-2; 13 positions match TRBD2. The J segment lost 2 bases and the V segment lost 5 bases, leaving 8 bases of the junction unmatched. CDR3 length: 18 residues. Germline V gives CDR1 SGHTA, CDR2 FQGNSA. CDR3 protein: CASSPLLGLAGNTGELFF. The DNA for the CDR3 is TGTGCCAGCAGCCCCTTGTTGGGACTAGCGGGAAACACCGGGGAGCTGTTTTTT.

J is TRBJ2-5 and V is TRBV6-1; a weak D match, TRBD2 (5 bases). The germline V gene encodes CDR1 MNHNS and CDR2 SASEGT. The CDR3 is 14 residues long. Trimming pared 7 bases from V and 5 bases from J, leaving 17 bases between. CDR3 sequence reads: CASTILVLGETQYF. CDR3 coding DNA: TGTGCCAGCACTATACTAGTTTTGGGCGAGACCCAGTACTTC.

The V and J genes are TRBV19 and TRBJ2-7, with D possibly matching TRBD2 (5 bases). The germline V and J ends were trimmed by 3 bases and 3 bases, with 15 bases remaining between them. This CDR3 has 15 residues. From germline, CDR1 is LNHDA and CDR2 SQIVND (reference sequence). The CDR3 loop is CASSIGSGGFYEQYF. The CDR3 nucleotides are TGTGCCAGTAGTATTGGCTCCGGAGGATTCTACGAGCAGTACTTC.

The rearrangement links TRBV15 to TRBJ1-2; D is unclear. Germline V lookup: CDR1 LNHNV, CDR2 YYDKDF (reference sequence). V was clipped by 0 bases and J by 8 bases, with 13 bases between them. The CDR3 covers 14 residues. CDR3 DNA sequence: TGTGCCACCAGCAGAGATCGGAGGGTTTCGGGCTACACCTTC. Translation: CATSRDRRVSGYTF.

V usage is TRBV28 and J usage is TRBJ2-7; D might be TRBD1 (6 bases). V was pared by 5 bases and J by 3 bases, with 11 bases between. The CDR3 is made up of 13 amino acids. Germline values: CDR1 MDHEN, CDR2 SYDVKM. The CDR3 DNA reads as TGTGCCAGCAGTCGGAGCAGGGGCTACGAGCAGTACTTC. Its protein is CASSRSRGYEQYF.

On this clone itself: Other nucleotide sequences from this sample produce the same CDR3. The rearrangement uses TRBV5-1 and TRBJ2-3; 12 nucleotides match TRBD2. CDR3 length equals 16 residues. With 4 bases clipped from V and 0 bases from J, the junction kept 3 bases outside the gene matches. Germline V gene data show CDR1 as SGHRS and CDR2 as YFSETQ. The CDR3 region has the DNA TGCGCCAGCAGCACTGGGACTAGCGGGAGCACAGATACGCAGTATTTT. As protein: CASSTGTSGSTDTQYF.

The rearrangement joins TRBV10-3 to TRBJ1-5; no definite D call. This CDR3 region has 13 residues. Trimming shortened V by 2 bases and J by 5 bases, and 7 bases separated the two germline ends. Germline CDR1 is ENHRY and CDR2 is SYGVKD. The CDR3 DNA follows: TGTGCCATCAGTGAGGCTCAGGATCAGCCCCAGCATTTT. Translated, it gives CAISEAQDQPQHF.